These 27 T cell receptor beta chains share one sample of origin, sequenced in a study of graft-versus-host responses after intestinal transplantation. These receptors are not linked to any known antigen. The assay was immunoSEQ multiplex PCR, and TCRdb's table has in-frame clones only and misses some. The sample includes 78,000 or so clones, roughly 84% of them seen just once. Material: unstimulated CD8+ T cells sorted from spleen or lymph node cells, obtained before transplant. All receptors come from a human donor who was the organ donor for an intestinal transplant.

This chain connects TRBV5-6 to TRBJ2-1; 7 nucleotides align to TRBD2. Per the germline V gene, CDR1 is SGHDT and CDR2 is YYEEEE. The V segment lost 2 bases and the J segment 5 bases; nucleotides outside the gene matches: 4. This CDR3 is 14 amino acids long. CDR3 DNA sequence: TGTGCCAGCAGCTTATTGGGAGGGGACAATGAGCAGTTCTTC. Translating it yields CASSLLGGDNEQFF.

This clone appeared a few times. The genes are TRBV28 and TRBJ2-2; TRBD1 is a possible D gene (5 bases). CDR3 length equals 16 residues. V was trimmed by 5 bases and J by 7 bases, leaving 20 bases between them. Per germline, CDR1 MDHEN and CDR2 SYDVKM. CDR3 in amino acids: CASSPMGLGVDGELFF. CDR3 sequence (DNA): TGTGCCAGCAGTCCGATGGGGTTAGGGGTTGACGGGGAGCTGTTTTTT.

The chain uses TRBV6-5 and TRBJ2-7; D is perhaps TRBD1 (5 bases). Germline V lookup: CDR1 MNHEY, CDR2 SVGAGI. Trimming took 6 bases from V and 2 from J, leaving 17 bases between them. The CDR3 has 15 residues. The CDR3 is CASSFSWGGAYEQYF. The DNA for the CDR3 is TGTGCCAGCAGCTTCTCCTGGGGCGGAGCCTACGAGCAGTACTTC.

The rearrangement joins TRBV27 to TRBJ2-7; TRBD1 agrees at 7 bases. The CDR3 has 13 amino acids. Trimming at V came to 5 bases and at J to 1 base, leaving 2 bases not matched to a gene. CDR1 and CDR2 (germline): MNHEY, SMNVEV (reference sequence). The CDR3 region is CASSLGQSYEQYF. For the CDR3, the DNA is TGTGCCAGCAGTCTGGGACAGTCCTACGAGCAGTACTTC.

This chain uses TRBV10-3 with TRBJ2-7; D gene uncertain. V lost 5 bases, J lost 2 bases, and 13 bases lay in between. Germline V gene data show CDR1 as ENHRY and CDR2 as SYGVKD. This CDR3 comprises 14 residues. The CDR3 DNA sequence: TGTGCCATCAGTCCTACTCCGGACCCCTACGAGCAGTACTTC. Amino acid sequence: CAISPTPDPYEQYF.

V gene TRBV13 combines with J gene TRBJ1-2; D unresolved. With 6 bases removed from V and 7 bases from J, the gap between germline ends came to 18 bases. Germline CDR1 reads PRHDT; CDR2 reads FYEKMQ (reference sequence). The CDR3 consists of 14 residues. The CDR3 is CASSPRGAGFGYTF. The CDR3 DNA is TGTGCCAGCAGTCCAAGAGGTGCGGGTTTTGGCTACACCTTC. The whole variable domain, remainder taken from reference TRBV13 and TRBJ1-2, is AAGVIQSPRHLIKEKRETATLKCYPIPRHDTVYWYQQGPGQDPQFLISFYEKMQSDKGSIPDRFSAQQFSDYHSELNMSSLELGDSALYFCASSPRGAGFGYTFGSGTRLTVV.

The chain has TRBV4-2 and TRBJ2-2, with 8 positions matching TRBD1. The CDR3 length is 15 residues. Per germline, CDR1 LGHNA and CDR2 YNFKEQ. The V and J ends lost 0 bases and 6 bases, in that order; junction bases with no gene match: 3. CDR3 in DNA: TGTGCCAGCAGCCAAGACCAGGGGGCGGCCGGGGAGCTGTTTTTT. Amino acid sequence: CASSQDQGAAGELFF.

V and J are TRBV4-2 and TRBJ1-2; D remains ambiguous. CDR3 length: 13 amino acids. V dropped 4 bases and J dropped 4 bases, with 10 bases sitting between them. Germline V CDR1 and CDR2: LGHNA, YNFKEQ. The CDR3 here is CASSLHRGYGYTF. The CDR3 bases are TGTGCCAGCAGCCTCCATCGGGGCTATGGCTACACCTTC.

J is TRBJ2-3 and V is TRBV6-4; TRBD2 agrees at 7 bases. This CDR3 region has 18 residues. Germline CDR1 and CDR2: MRHNA and SNTAGT. The J segment lost 1 base and the V segment lost 0 bases, leaving 10 bases of the junction unmatched. The CDR3 coding sequence is TGTGCCAGCAGTGACTCGTTCTCGGGGGGAACAGGCACAGATACGCAGTATTTT. Protein: CASSDSFSGGTGTDTQYF.

V is TRBV5-6 and J is TRBJ1-5, with a possible D match to TRBD1 (6 bases). The CDR3 is made up of 17 amino acids. Germline V gene sequence: CDR1 SGHDT, CDR2 YYEEEE. Trimming cost V 0 bases and J 3 bases, with 16 bases left between them. CDR3 residues: CASSLAPGRGFNQPQHF. CDR3 in DNA: TGTGCCAGCAGCTTGGCCCCAGGGAGGGGGTTCAATCAGCCCCAGCATTTT.

The rearrangement uses TRBV5-4 and TRBJ1-2; 9 bases are shared with TRBD1. The CDR3 is 16 amino acids. Germline V CDR1 and CDR2: SGHNT, YYREEE (reference sequence). Unmatched junction bases numbered 7, after V lost 2 bases and J lost 2 bases. The CDR3 is CASSFGGTGLNYGYTF. The CDR3 DNA reads TGTGCCAGCAGCTTTGGTGGGACAGGGCTCAACTATGGCTACACCTTC.

V and J are TRBV6-6 and TRBJ2-5, with D unresolved. The germline V gene has CDR1 MNHNY and CDR2 SVGAGI (reference sequence). The CDR3 has 14 residues. Trimming took 3 bases from V and 5 from J, leaving 13 bases between them. CDR3 loop: CASSYPIKEETQYF. Here the CDR3 DNA reads TGTGCCAGCAGTTATCCTATAAAGGAGGAGACCCAGTACTTC.

The chain recombines TRBV9 with TRBJ2-7; D not resolved. CDR3 length: 14 amino acids. CDR1 is SGDLS, CDR2 YYNGEE, per germline. The V end lost 0 bases, the J end lost 3 bases, and 10 bases lay between the germline ends. Written as DNA, the CDR3 is TGTGCCAGCAGCGTAGGTTTTTTGGGCTACGAGCAGTACTTC. Translation: CASSVGFLGYEQYF.

This clone has just one count. The V call is TRBV14, the J call TRBJ1-1; no clear D gene. V was pared by 1 base and J by 10 bases, with 13 bases between. This CDR3 contains 13 residues. The V gene's germline CDR1 is SGHDN and CDR2 FVKESK. The CDR3 region has the DNA TGTGCCAGCAGCCAAGTCTGGTTCCGGGGAGCTTTCTTT. Translated: CASSQVWFRGAFF.

This rearrangement joins TRBV15 to TRBJ1-6, with D possibly TRBD1 on 6 matching bases. Germline V gene data show CDR1 as LNHNV and CDR2 as YYDKDF (reference sequence). Trimming took 2 bases from V and 6 from J, leaving 11 bases between them. This CDR3 contains 15 residues. The CDR3 DNA follows: TGTGCCACCAGCAGAAGGGGGGCGTCTAATTCACCCCTCCACTTT. Translating gives CATSRRGASNSPLHF.

The chain has TRBV2 and TRBJ1-5; D call uncertain. The CDR3 length is 13 residues. Trimming stripped 0 bases from V and 11 bases from J, with 11 bases between. CDR1 SNHLY and CDR2 FYNNEI come from the germline V gene. The CDR3 nucleotides are TGTGCCAGCAGTGAAGCGGGGTGGCCGGCCCAGCATTTT. Residues: CASSEAGWPAQHF.

This clone turned up a few times. The chain is built from TRBV10-3 and TRBJ1-2; TRBD1 matches 8 bases. J gave up 8 bases and V 6 bases, and 2 bases lay outside the gene matches. CDR1 and CDR2 from the germline V gene are ENHRY and SYGVKD. This CDR3 is 11 amino acids long. This chain's CDR3 is CAIRDRGGYTF. CDR3 DNA: TGTGCCATCAGAGACAGGGGAGGCTACACCTTC.

The rearrangement joins TRBV28 to TRBJ2-1, with 9 bases that match TRBD2. The CDR3 runs 17 residues. V gave up 5 bases and J gave up 8 bases; unmatched junction bases: 16. Germline CDR1 is MDHEN and CDR2 is SYDVKM. The CDR3 protein is CASSKTPFAGGRDEQFF. CDR3 DNA: TGTGCCAGCAGTAAAACCCCATTCGCGGGGGGGAGGGATGAGCAGTTCTTC. Filled out from reference TRBV28 and TRBJ2-1, the complete variable domain reads DVKVTQSSRYLVKRTGEKVFLECVQDMDHENMFWYRQDPGLGLRLIYFSYDVKMKEKGDIPEGYSVSREKKERFSLILESASTNQTSMYLCASSKTPFAGGRDEQFFGPGTRLTVL.

The chain uses TRBV27 and TRBJ1-1; a possible D gene is TRBD1 (6 bases). Looked up from germline, CDR1 is MNHEY and CDR2 is SMNVEV (reference sequence). The germline V and J ends were trimmed by 2 bases and 5 bases, with 12 bases remaining between them. There are 14 residues in the CDR3. The CDR3 loop reads CASSLILGGTEAFF. DNA of the CDR3: TGTGCCAGCAGTTTAATTTTAGGGGGAACTGAAGCTTTCTTT.

The CDR3 DNA sequence: TGTGCCAGCAGCGCCTGGGACAGGAGCTCCTACAATGAGCAGTTCTTC. This sequence encodes CASSAWDRSSYNEQFF. The chain combines TRBV11-2 with TRBJ2-1, with TRBD1 matching over 8 bases. Per the germline V gene, CDR1 is SGHAT and CDR2 is FQNNGV. Trimming cost V 5 bases and J 0 bases; bases outside gene matches: 6. This CDR3 spans 16 amino acids.

This rearrangement joins TRBV29-1 to TRBJ1-2; D not certain. The length of the CDR3 is 15 residues. Trimming took off 5 bases at V and 5 bases at J, with 21 bases between the two ends. Germline V gene data show CDR1 as SQVTM and CDR2 as ANQGSEA. Here the CDR3 reads CSVPHRRGVLYGYTF. The CDR3 DNA sequence: TGCAGCGTTCCCCATCGGCGCGGAGTCCTATATGGCTACACCTTC.

The V call is TRBV28, the J call TRBJ1-1; D gene uncertain. Germline V gene sequence: CDR1 MDHEN, CDR2 SYDVKM. The V and J ends lost 7 bases and 4 bases respectively, with 13 bases between them. There are 13 residues in the CDR3. CDR3 sequence: CASTLGKRTEAFF. The CDR3 bases are TGTGCCAGCACTCTAGGGAAACGCACTGAAGCTTTCTTT.

The gene calls are TRBV21-1 and TRBJ1-2; the D segment call TRBD1 is taken from the table without a DNA check. TRBV21-1 is shown as a pseudogene. This CDR3 region has 15 residues. This CDR3 reads CASSRPGQHLYGYTF. The CDR3 region has the DNA TGTGCCAGCAGCCGACCGGGACAACACCTATATGGCTACACCTTC.

This sequence joins TRBV29-1 and TRBJ2-1; no clear D gene. This CDR3 contains 12 residues. Between the trimmed V and J ends, which lost 7 bases and 10 bases, there was a span of 17 bases. Per the germline V gene, CDR1 is SQVTM and CDR2 is ANQGSEA. CDR3 residues: CSASPTTWEQFF. In DNA, the CDR3 is TGCAGCGCCTCCCCTACGACTTGGGAGCAGTTCTTC.

In this sample, this clone turned up once. The rearrangement joins TRBV19 to TRBJ2-1; the D gene is possibly TRBD1 (7 bases). The CDR3 sequence is 15 residues long. The V and J ends lost 4 bases and 8 bases respectively, with 18 bases between them. The V gene's germline CDR1 is LNHDA and CDR2 SQIVND (reference sequence). CDR3 nucleotides: TGTGCCAGTAGTACAAAGGGGGCGGGGATCGATGAGCAGTTCTTC. Translation gives CASSTKGAGIDEQFF.

The chain combines TRBV29-1 with TRBJ1-1, with D possibly being TRBD1 (5 bases). Germline V CDR1 and CDR2: SQVTM, ANQGSEA. V was cut by 7 bases and J by 0 bases, with 9 bases left in between. The CDR3 runs to 12 residues. In nucleotides, the CDR3 is TGCAGCGCGGGACTGATGAACACTGAAGCTTTCTTT. Protein product: CSAGLMNTEAFF.

The genes are TRBV5-8 and TRBJ2-7; no clear D gene. Germline CDR1 is SGHTS and CDR2 is YDEGEE. The CDR3 has 17 residues. Trimming shortened V by 4 bases and J by 3 bases, and 23 bases separated the two germline ends. This CDR3 reads CASSLMLTGDGVYEQYF. CDR3 DNA: TGTGCCAGCAGCCTGATGCTGACGGGTGACGGAGTCTACGAGCAGTACTTC.